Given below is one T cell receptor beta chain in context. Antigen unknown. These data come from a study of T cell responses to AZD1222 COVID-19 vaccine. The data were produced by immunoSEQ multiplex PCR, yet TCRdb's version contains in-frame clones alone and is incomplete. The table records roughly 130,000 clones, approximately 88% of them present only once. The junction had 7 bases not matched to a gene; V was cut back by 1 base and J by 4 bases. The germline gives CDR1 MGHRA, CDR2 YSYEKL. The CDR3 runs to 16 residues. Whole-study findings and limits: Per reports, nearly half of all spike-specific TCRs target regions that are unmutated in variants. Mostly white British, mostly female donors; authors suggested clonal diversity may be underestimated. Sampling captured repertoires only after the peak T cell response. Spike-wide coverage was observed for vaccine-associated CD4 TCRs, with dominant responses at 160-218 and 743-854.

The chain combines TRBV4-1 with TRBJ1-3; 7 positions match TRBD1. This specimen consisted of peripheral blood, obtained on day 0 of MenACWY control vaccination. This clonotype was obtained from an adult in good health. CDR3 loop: CASSQGGQHLGNTIYF. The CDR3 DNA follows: TGCGCCAGCAGCCAAGGGGGACAGCACCTCGGAAACACCATATATTTT.